Sequencing of this T cell receptor (beta chain) was carried out in a study of vaccination effects on CD4 cells after COVID-19. Overall study results and limits: Small numbers of convalescent patients limited the study. It also lacked early post-infection timepoints. Long after vaccination, the clones induced by infection and by vaccine shrank markedly in size.

Viral peptide pools were used in the ViraFEST assay to expand antigen-specific CD4+ T cells, and sequencing came afterward. Following culture for approximately 11 days, CD4+ T cells were isolated. Sometime from March through December 2020, the person acquired a SARS-CoV-2 infection that PCR confirmed. Peptides at about 9.9 ug/ml and IL-2 at about 10 IU/ml were added to about 2 million PBMC per well. A half-medium replacement with IL-2 medium was carried out on days 3 and 7. Germline V CDR1 and CDR2: SGHRS, YFSETQ. The junction had 2 bases not matched to a gene; V was cut back by 4 bases and J by 2 bases. The CDR3 consists of 16 residues. In the case of this clone: The antigen remains undetermined.

The method was immunoSEQ multiplex PCR; TCRdb's version includes in-frame clones alone and lacks a portion of them. The sample contains fewer than 90,000 clones, around 70% of which appear only once. The TCR originated in a human donor who had a prior SARS-CoV-2 infection. Sequenced here: CD4+ T cells from PBMCs cultured with HIV peptides, sampled before COVID-19 vaccination. Noted subset: HIV-1 Nef peptide pool negative control/reference culture. The chain combines TRBV5-1 with TRBJ2-5, with TRBD2 matching over 16 bases. CDR3 nucleotides: TGCGCCAGCAGCCCGGGACTAGCGGGGGGGCAAGAGACCCAGTACTTC. Amino acids: CASSPGLAGGQETQYF. The variable domain in full, completed from reference TRBV5-1 and TRBJ2-5, reads KAGVTQTPRYLIKTRGQQVTLSCSPISGHRSVSWYQQTPGQGLQFLFEYFSETQRNKGNFPGRFSGRQFSNSRSEMNVSTLELGDSALYLCASSPGLAGGQETQYFGPGTRLLVL.